This is a list of T cell receptor beta chains from one sample in a study of CD4 T cells in relation to SARS-CoV-2 and coronaviruses. Only in-frame clones appear in the TCRdb table, and some are missing; sequencing was by immunoSEQ multiplex PCR. The repertoire includes tens of thousands of clones, around 80% of them detected once, and roughly 22% sits in the top ten. Antigen specificity for these receptors is unknown. What was sequenced was CD4+ T cells from PBMCs, cultured in vitro. The receptors were sampled from a human donor in good health. CDR3s include the opening cysteine and the closing phenylalanine or tryptophan. D genes are given only for firm matches. Some rows have no size entry. The others give once, few or many, or a class for an expanded clone.

clone size: few; J gene: TRBJ2-1; D gene: -; V gene: TRBV30; CDR3 protein: CAWSVRREQFF; CDR3 DNA: TGTGCCTGGAGTGTACGGCGGGAGCAGTTCTTC
clone size: -; J gene: TRBJ2-1; D gene: -; V gene: TRBV3-1/TRBV3-2; CDR3 protein: CASSQEGVRILIF; CDR3 DNA: TGTGCCAGCAGCCAAGAAGGGGTTAGAATCTTAATCTTC
clone size: few; J gene: TRBJ1-5; D gene: -; V gene: TRBV7-9; CDR3 protein: CASSLAGGNRPAQHF; CDR3 DNA: TGTGCCAGCAGCTTAGCGGGGGGTAATCGCCCGGCCCAGCATTTT
clone size: -; J gene: TRBJ2-5; D gene: -; V gene: TRBV29-1; CDR3 protein: CSAAGLMGSEETQYF; CDR3 DNA: TGCAGCGCCGCGGGTTTAATGGGCTCAGAAGAGACCCAGTACTTC
clone size: once; J gene: TRBJ1-5; D gene: -; V gene: TRBV5-8; CDR3 protein: CASSLDGTTEINQPQHF; CDR3 DNA: TGTGCCAGCAGCTTGGATGGGACAACGGAAATCAATCAGCCCCAGCATTTT
clone size: -; J gene: TRBJ1-2; D gene: TRBD1; V gene: TRBV6-5; CDR3 protein: CASSRDRGRYGYTF; CDR3 DNA: TGTGCCAGCAGCAGGGACAGGGGTCGATATGGCTACACCTTC
clone size: -; J gene: TRBJ2-1; D gene: -; V gene: TRBV7-2; CDR3 protein: CASSFSGRNHNEQFF; CDR3 DNA: TGTGCCAGCAGCTTTAGCGGAAGGAACCACAATGAGCAGTTCTTC
clone size: -; J gene: TRBJ2-2; D gene: -; V gene: TRBV4-3; CDR3 protein: CASSQHLWTTTEANTGELFF; CDR3 DNA: TGCGCCAGCAGCCAACACCTCTGGACTACCACCGAAGCGAACACCGGGGAGCTGTTTTTT
clone size: -; J gene: TRBJ2-3; D gene: TRBD1; V gene: TRBV6-5; CDR3 protein: CASIRTGTDTQYF; CDR3 DNA: TGTGCCAGCATTAGGACAGGGACAGATACGCAGTATTTT
clone size: -; J gene: TRBJ2-5; D gene: -; V gene: TRBV5-1; CDR3 protein: CASSFEETQYF; CDR3 DNA: TGCGCCAGCAGCTTTGAGGAGACCCAGTACTTC
clone size: -; J gene: TRBJ1-2; D gene: -; V gene: TRBV7-2; CDR3 protein: CASSQTTGLGGYTF; CDR3 DNA: TGTGCCAGCAGCCAAACAACAGGGCTAGGTGGCTACACCTTC
clone size: few; J gene: TRBJ1-5; D gene: TRBD1; V gene: TRBV6-2/TRBV6-3; CDR3 protein: CASSSTGGKNQPQHF; CDR3 DNA: TGTGCCAGCAGTTCCACAGGGGGGAAGAATCAGCCCCAGCATTTT
clone size: -; J gene: TRBJ1-1; D gene: -; V gene: TRBV19; CDR3 protein: CASGKGDWATEAFF; CDR3 DNA: TGTGCCAGCGGAAAGGGAGACTGGGCCACTGAAGCTTTCTTT
clone size: -; J gene: TRBJ2-7; D gene: TRBD2; V gene: TRBV7-9; CDR3 protein: CASSPRRVAGAYEQYF; CDR3 DNA: TGTGCCAGCAGCCCCCGGAGGGTAGCGGGGGCCTACGAGCAGTACTTC
clone size: -; J gene: TRBJ2-2; D gene: TRBD1; V gene: TRBV2; CDR3 protein: CASSRQGALEELFF; CDR3 DNA: TGTGCCAGCAGTAGACAGGGGGCGCTTGAGGAGCTGTTTTTT
clone size: few; J gene: TRBJ2-1; D gene: TRBD2; V gene: TRBV9; CDR3 protein: CASSVGGRASNEQFF; CDR3 DNA: TGTGCCAGCAGCGTCGGCGGGAGGGCCTCCAATGAGCAGTTCTTC
clone size: -; J gene: TRBJ2-2; D gene: TRBD1; V gene: TRBV10-3; CDR3 protein: CATSGTANTGELFF; CDR3 DNA: TGTGCCACCTCCGGGACAGCGAACACCGGGGAGCTGTTTTTT
clone size: -; J gene: TRBJ1-4; D gene: -; V gene: TRBV3-1/TRBV3-2; CDR3 protein: CASSQKGNEKLFF; CDR3 DNA: TGTGCCAGCAGCCAAAAGGGAAATGAAAAACTGTTTTTT
clone size: -; J gene: TRBJ1-1; D gene: -; V gene: TRBV28; CDR3 protein: CASNARRTVAEAFF; CDR3 DNA: TGTGCCAGCAATGCCAGGAGGACGGTGGCTGAAGCTTTCTTT
clone size: once; J gene: TRBJ2-1; D gene: TRBD1; V gene: TRBV18; CDR3 protein: CASSPGTGINEQFF; CDR3 DNA: TGTGCCAGCTCACCAGGGACAGGGATAAATGAGCAGTTCTTC
clone size: -; J gene: TRBJ1-1; D gene: -; V gene: TRBV9; CDR3 protein: CASTLTGEPLGEAFF; CDR3 DNA: TGTGCCAGCACCCTGACAGGAGAGCCTCTGGGGGAAGCTTTCTTT
clone size: -; J gene: TRBJ2-3; D gene: TRBD2; V gene: TRBV25-1; CDR3 protein: CASSGGAAATDTQYF; CDR3 DNA: TGTGCCAGCAGCGGGGGGGCTGCGGCCACAGATACGCAGTATTTT
clone size: -; J gene: TRBJ2-7; D gene: TRBD1; V gene: TRBV9; CDR3 protein: CASSYAPGTAYEQYF; CDR3 DNA: TGTGCCAGCAGCTACGCCCCCGGGACAGCGTACGAGCAGTACTTC
clone size: -; J gene: TRBJ2-1; D gene: TRBD2; V gene: TRBV11-3; CDR3 protein: CASSFHLAGVYNEQFF; CDR3 DNA: TGTGCCAGCAGCTTCCATCTAGCGGGAGTCTACAATGAGCAGTTCTTC
clone size: -; J gene: TRBJ2-7; D gene: -; V gene: TRBV19; CDR3 protein: CASSMDSGTAPYEQYF; CDR3 DNA: TGTGCCAGTAGTATGGATTCCGGGACGGCTCCCTACGAGCAGTACTTC
clone size: -; J gene: TRBJ2-6; D gene: -; V gene: TRBV2; CDR3 protein: CASSRQGGSGANVLTF; CDR3 DNA: TGTGCCAGCAGCCGGCAGGGAGGTTCTGGGGCCAACGTCCTGACTTTC
clone size: few; J gene: TRBJ2-5; D gene: TRBD2; V gene: TRBV2; CDR3 protein: CASKRLTSGQETQYF; CDR3 DNA: TGTGCCAGTAAAAGGCTGACTAGCGGACAAGAGACCCAGTACTTC
clone size: few; J gene: TRBJ2-2; D gene: -; V gene: TRBV12-3/TRBV12-4; CDR3 protein: CASSFSSGELFF; CDR3 DNA: TGTGCCAGCAGTTTCTCCTCCGGGGAGCTGTTTTTT
clone size: few; J gene: TRBJ1-5; D gene: -; V gene: TRBV28; CDR3 protein: CASSLVWGSNQPQHF; CDR3 DNA: TGTGCCAGCAGTTTGGTTTGGGGCAGCAATCAGCCCCAGCATTTT
clone size: -; J gene: TRBJ2-1; D gene: -; V gene: TRBV4-3; CDR3 protein: CASSQRTVKYNEQFF; CDR3 DNA: TGCGCCAGCAGCCAAAGAACAGTGAAATACAATGAGCAGTTCTTC
clone size: -; J gene: TRBJ2-3; D gene: -; V gene: TRBV5-8; CDR3 protein: CASSQVEADTQYF; CDR3 DNA: TGTGCCAGCAGCCAGGTAGAGGCCGATACGCAGTATTTT
clone size: -; J gene: TRBJ1-5; D gene: -; V gene: TRBV5-1; CDR3 protein: CASSLALGGSSNQPQHF; CDR3 DNA: TGCGCCAGCAGCTTGGCCCTGGGGGGCTCCAGCAATCAGCCCCAGCATTTT
clone size: -; J gene: TRBJ2-3; D gene: -; V gene: TRBV11-2; CDR3 protein: CASSLFMYSSTDTQYF; CDR3 DNA: TGTGCCAGCAGCTTATTTATGTACTCTAGCACAGATACGCAGTATTTT
clone size: -; J gene: TRBJ1-1; D gene: -; V gene: TRBV29-1; CDR3 protein: CSVDQGNTEAFF; CDR3 DNA: TGCAGCGTTGACCAGGGTAACACTGAAGCTTTCTTT
clone size: few; J gene: TRBJ2-2; D gene: TRBD2; V gene: TRBV9; CDR3 protein: CASSVGVAGEIVAGELFF; CDR3 DNA: TGTGCCAGCAGCGTAGGGGTAGCGGGAGAGATAGTGGCCGGGGAGCTGTTTTTT
clone size: -; J gene: TRBJ2-3; D gene: TRBD2; V gene: TRBV30; CDR3 protein: CAFRRTSGSTDTQYF; CDR3 DNA: TGTGCCTTTCGAAGGACTAGCGGGAGCACAGATACGCAGTATTTT
clone size: -; J gene: TRBJ1-5; D gene: -; V gene: TRBV2; CDR3 protein: CASSELFSNQPQHF; CDR3 DNA: TGTGCCAGCAGTGAATTGTTCAGCAATCAGCCCCAGCATTTT
clone size: -; J gene: TRBJ2-1; D gene: TRBD2; V gene: TRBV28; CDR3 protein: CASSRWAGAGNEQFF; CDR3 DNA: TGTGCCAGCAGCCGATGGGCGGGAGCGGGAAATGAGCAGTTCTTC
clone size: -; J gene: TRBJ1-3; D gene: TRBD1; V gene: TRBV6-5; CDR3 protein: CASSYSWTGSGNTIYF; CDR3 DNA: TGTGCCAGCAGTTACTCTTGGACAGGCTCTGGAAACACCATATATTTT
clone size: -; J gene: TRBJ1-1; D gene: TRBD1; V gene: TRBV6-2/TRBV6-3; CDR3 protein: CASGRDRGRLEDTEAFF; CDR3 DNA: TGTGCCAGCGGCCGGGACAGGGGGCGACTGGAGGACACTGAAGCTTTCTTT
clone size: -; J gene: TRBJ2-7; D gene: -; V gene: TRBV19; CDR3 protein: CASSTQRSYEQYF; CDR3 DNA: TGTGCCAGTAGTACCCAGAGGTCATACGAGCAGTACTTC
clone size: -; J gene: TRBJ2-5; D gene: TRBD1; V gene: TRBV6-2/TRBV6-3; CDR3 protein: CASSSPTGGDQETQYF; CDR3 DNA: TGTGCCAGCAGTTCCCCGACAGGGGGGGATCAAGAGACCCAGTACTTC
clone size: -; J gene: TRBJ1-6; D gene: -; V gene: TRBV7-2; CDR3 protein: CASSGQLNSPLHF; CDR3 DNA: TGTGCCAGCAGCGGACAGTTAAATTCACCCCTCCACTTT
clone size: once; J gene: TRBJ2-5; D gene: TRBD2; V gene: TRBV2; CDR3 protein: CASSEAGLEGETQYF; CDR3 DNA: TGTGCCAGCAGTGAAGCGGGACTAGAGGGAGAGACCCAGTACTTC
clone size: -; J gene: TRBJ2-1; D gene: -; V gene: TRBV9; CDR3 protein: CASSVRWGSDEQFF; CDR3 DNA: TGTGCCAGCAGCGTTAGGTGGGGGTCTGATGAGCAGTTCTTC
clone size: once; J gene: TRBJ2-4; D gene: TRBD1; V gene: TRBV5-1; CDR3 protein: CASSLEGAPHSSKNIQYF; CDR3 DNA: TGCGCCAGCAGCTTGGAGGGGGCCCCCCATAGTAGCAAAAACATTCAGTACTTC
clone size: few; J gene: TRBJ1-1; D gene: -; V gene: TRBV7-3; CDR3 protein: CASSFAANTEAFF; CDR3 DNA: TGTGCCAGCAGCTTTGCGGCGAACACTGAAGCTTTCTTT
clone size: -; J gene: TRBJ1-2; D gene: TRBD1; V gene: TRBV11-2; CDR3 protein: CASSPQAGGLGYTF; CDR3 DNA: TGTGCCAGCAGCCCCCAGGCAGGGGGTTTAGGCTACACCTTC
clone size: -; J gene: TRBJ1-4; D gene: -; V gene: TRBV5-8; CDR3 protein: CASSKDSWNEKLFF; CDR3 DNA: TGTGCCAGCAGCAAGGACAGTTGGAATGAAAAACTGTTTTTT
clone size: once; J gene: TRBJ2-7; D gene: -; V gene: TRBV20-1; CDR3 protein: CSASAAGEQYF; CDR3 DNA: TGCAGTGCTAGTGCTGCGGGCGAGCAGTACTTC